Detailed here is one T cell receptor beta chain. This sample was taken from a study of blood T cell repertoires in COVID-19. The CDR3 length is 15 residues. Germline-derived CDR1 and CDR2 are SGHVS and FNYEAQ. Trimming cost V 1 base and J 0 bases, with 10 bases left between them. Only in-frame clones appear in the TCRdb table, and some are missing; sequencing was by immunoSEQ multiplex PCR. The sample has about 350,000 clones; roughly 87% are singletons. The sequence was collected from a woman aged 25 to 39 who had recovered from COVID-19. Sequencing used PBMCs or T cells enriched from blood (not recorded which). The V gene is TRBV7-6, the J gene TRBJ2-7; no clear D gene. This chain's CDR3 is CASSLEAGSSYEQYF. CDR3 nucleotides: TGTGCCAGCAGCTTAGAGGCAGGTAGCTCCTACGAGCAGTACTTC.